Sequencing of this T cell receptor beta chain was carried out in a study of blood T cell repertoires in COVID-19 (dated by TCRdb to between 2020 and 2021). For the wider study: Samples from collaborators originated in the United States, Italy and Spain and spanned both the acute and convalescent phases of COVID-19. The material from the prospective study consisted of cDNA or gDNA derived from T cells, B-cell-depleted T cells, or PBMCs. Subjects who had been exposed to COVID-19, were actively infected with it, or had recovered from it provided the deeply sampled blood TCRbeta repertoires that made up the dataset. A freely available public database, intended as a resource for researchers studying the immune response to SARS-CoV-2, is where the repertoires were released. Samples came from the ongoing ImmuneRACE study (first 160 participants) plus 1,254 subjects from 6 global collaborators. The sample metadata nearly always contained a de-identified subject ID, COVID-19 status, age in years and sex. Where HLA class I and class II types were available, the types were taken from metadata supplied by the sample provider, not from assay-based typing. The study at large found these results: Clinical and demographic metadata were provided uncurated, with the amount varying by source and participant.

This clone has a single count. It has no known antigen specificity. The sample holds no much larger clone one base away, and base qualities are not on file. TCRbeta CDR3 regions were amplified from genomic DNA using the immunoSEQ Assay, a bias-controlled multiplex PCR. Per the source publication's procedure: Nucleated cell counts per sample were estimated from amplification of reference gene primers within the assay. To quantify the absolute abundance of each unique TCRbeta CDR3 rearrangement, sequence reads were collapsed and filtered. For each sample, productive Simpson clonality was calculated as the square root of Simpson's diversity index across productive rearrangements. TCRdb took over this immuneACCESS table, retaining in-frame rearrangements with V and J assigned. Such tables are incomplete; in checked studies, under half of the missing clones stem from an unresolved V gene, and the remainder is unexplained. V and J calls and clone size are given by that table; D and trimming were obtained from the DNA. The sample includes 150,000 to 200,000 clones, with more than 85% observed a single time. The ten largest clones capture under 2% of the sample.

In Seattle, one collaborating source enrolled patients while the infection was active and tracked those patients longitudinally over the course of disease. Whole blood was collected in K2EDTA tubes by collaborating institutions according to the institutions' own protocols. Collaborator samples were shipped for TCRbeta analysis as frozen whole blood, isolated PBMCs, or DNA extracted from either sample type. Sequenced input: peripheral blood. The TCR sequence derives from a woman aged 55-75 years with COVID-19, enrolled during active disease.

The CDR3 reads CSANRGREQYF. The bases read TGCAGTGCAAACAGGGGGCGCGAGCAGTACTTC. The V and J segments used are TRBV20-1 and TRBJ2-7, and TRBD1 matches 9 of the central bases. The CDR3, cysteine through phenylalanine, is 11 amino acids long. Kept here is only the CDR3 DNA, which spans 33 bases and is read in frame from base 1. Reading the germline V gene (reference sequence) gives CDR1 DFQATT and CDR2 SNEGSKA. Trimming takes 6 bases off V and 6 bases off J; junction bases not matched to a gene: 3.